The sequence of this T cell receptor beta chain was determined in a study of breast tumors, draining lymph nodes, adjacent tissues. Study-level findings and limits: Findings are consistent with lymph node origin and intratumoral expansion of most tumor T cells.

Breast cancer patients provided tissue from their axillary draining lymph nodes. This CDR3 comprises 16 residues. V lost 0 bases, J lost 1 base, and 11 bases lay in between. Germline V gene lookup returns CDR1 SGHDN and CDR2 FVKESK. TCRdb called the multiplex PCR reads again in MiXCR, with one record for every CDR3 protein. There are over 100,000 distinct CDR3 sequences in the sample; approximately 20% occur only once, and under 3% lies in the top ten. This clonotype was observed at least ten times. Its antigen remains unknown. This clonotype originated in a female donor with breast cancer. Some clones in this sample may be carry-over from other donors' samples. The chain carries TRBV14 and TRBJ2-3; D might be TRBD1 or TRBD2, each matching 5 bases. The sequenced material came from axillary lymph node tissue. The CDR3 loop is CASSQERPGRTDTQYF. CDR3 in DNA: TGTGCCAGCAGCCAAGAGAGGCCGGGGCGCACAGATACGCAGTATTTT.